A single sample gave rise to the 22 T cell receptor beta chains below, sequenced in a study of human T cells and chemical hapten exposure. Each CDR3 protein is one row after TCRdb ran MiXCR on the RACE reads. The repertoire holds around 250,000 distinct CDR3 sequences, with approximately 8.6% as singletons. Described time point: pre-sensitization, week 0. Described treatment: therapeutic diphenylcyclopropenone sensitization with weekly scalp DPC. The material sequenced was whole blood, taken in connection with sensitization to the hapten diphenylcyclopropenone (DPC). These receptors originate from a woman aged 40 to 50 with alopecia areata. Some clones in this sample may be carry-over from other donors' samples.

In its sample, this clonotype was seen many times. The CDR3 DNA follows: TGTGCCAGCAGCTTGGGGACAGCCTATAATTCACCCCTCCACTTT. Translated, it gives CASSLGTAYNSPLHF. The V gene is TRBV5-4, the J gene TRBJ1-6; weak D call: TRBD1 (6 bases). V gave up 0 bases and J gave up 2 bases, with 6 bases separating them. CDR1 and CDR2 (germline): SGHNT, YYREEE (reference sequence). The CDR3 is made up of 15 amino acids.

This chain links TRBV6-2 or TRBV6-3 with TRBJ2-7; D is unresolved. Germline CDR1 reads MNHEY; CDR2 reads SVGEGT. The length of the CDR3 is 13 residues. The V end was cut by 2 bases, the J end by 4 bases, with 9 bases between. The CDR3 coding sequence is TGTGCCAGCAGTTACAGCATGGGGTACGAGCAGTACTTC. Translated, it gives CASSYSMGYEQYF.

This clonotype was seen only a few times. The V and J genes are TRBV20-1 and TRBJ1-1; TRBD1 matches at 7 bases. The CDR3 consists of 15 residues. Trimming removed 0 bases from V and 5 bases from J; junction bases left unmatched: 9. CDR1 is DFQATT, CDR2 SNEGSKA, per germline (reference sequence). CDR3 loop: CSARDVNRGGTEAFF. DNA for the CDR3: TGCAGTGCTAGAGATGTGAACAGGGGCGGGACTGAAGCTTTCTTT.

V usage is TRBV9 and J usage is TRBJ1-2, with D maybe TRBD1 (6 bases). Germline values: CDR1 SGDLS, CDR2 YYNGEE. The CDR3 is 16 amino acids. Trimming removed 4 bases from V and 4 bases from J, with 20 bases in between. CDR3 residues: CASSPTPTGTTYGYTF. CDR3 nucleotide sequence: TGTGCCAGCAGCCCCACTCCCACCGGGACAACCTATGGCTACACCTTC. Variable domain in full (rest from reference TRBV9 and TRBJ1-2): DSGVTQTPKHLITATGQRVTLRCSPRSGDLSVYWYQQSLDQGLQFLIQYYNGEERAKGNILERFSAQQFPDLHSELNLSSLELGDSALYFCASSPTPTGTTYGYTFGSGTRLTVV.

This clonotype turned up a few times. V gene TRBV11-2 combines with J gene TRBJ2-1; 7 bases fit TRBD1. CDR1 is SGHAT and CDR2 is FQNNGV in the germline V gene. The trim removed 5 bases at V and 0 bases at J, leaving 7 bases unmatched. CDR3 length equals 16 residues. The chain's CDR3 is CASSPKGQNSYNEQFF. The CDR3 bases are TGTGCCAGCAGCCCAAAGGGACAGAACTCCTACAATGAGCAGTTCTTC.

The chain recombines TRBV9 with TRBJ2-5; tentative D call: TRBD1 (6 bases). Trimming removed 4 bases at V and 0 bases at J, with 16 bases between. The CDR3 runs 16 residues. The germline CDR1 and CDR2 sequences are SGDLS and YYNGEE. The CDR3 sequence: CASSLQGRQDQETQYF. Here the CDR3 DNA reads TGTGCCAGCAGCCTCCAGGGGCGCCAAGACCAAGAGACCCAGTACTTC.

Only a few counts were recorded for this clonotype. V and J are TRBV7-8 and TRBJ1-2; 8 bases are shared with TRBD1. The CDR3 loop spans 14 amino acids. Trimming at V came to 4 bases and at J to 6 bases, leaving 7 bases not matched to a gene. Germline-derived CDR1 and CDR2 are SGHVS and FQNEAQ. Here the CDR3 DNA reads TGTGCCAGCAGCTCTGGACAGGGACCACATGGCTACACCTTC. Protein sequence: CASSSGQGPHGYTF.

This clonotype was recorded a few times. The V and J genes are TRBV29-1 and TRBJ1-1; D gene unclear. Per germline, CDR1 SQVTM and CDR2 ANQGSEA. Trimming removed 6 bases at V and 5 bases at J, with 13 bases between. The CDR3 covers 12 residues. The CDR3 DNA is TGCAGCGTCCAACGCAGTGAGACTGAAGCTTTCTTT. Translated, it gives CSVQRSETEAFF.

J is TRBJ2-1 and V is TRBV6-2 or TRBV6-3, with 8 nucleotides matching TRBD2. The germline V gene has CDR1 MNHEY and CDR2 SVGEGT. CDR3 length: 15 residues. V was pared by 4 bases and J by 3 bases, with 5 bases of the junction left unmatched. The CDR3 loop is CASSFEREYYNEQFF. CDR3 nucleotides: TGTGCCAGCAGTTTCGAGCGGGAGTACTACAATGAGCAGTTCTTC.

This clonotype was observed a few times. The V and J genes are TRBV3-1 and TRBJ2-5; D uncertain. Germline V gene data show CDR1 as LGHDT and CDR2 as YNNKEL (reference sequence). The CDR3 contains 12 residues. Trimming pared 1 base from V and 5 bases from J, leaving 5 bases between. CDR3 sequence reads: CASSQAMETQYF. The CDR3 region has the DNA TGTGCCAGCAGCCAAGCCATGGAGACCCAGTACTTC.

This clonotype occurred a few times. The chain couples TRBV3-1 to TRBJ1-1, with 9 bases matching TRBD1. Germline CDR1 reads LGHDT; CDR2 reads YNNKEL (reference sequence). Trimming cost V 4 bases and J 7 bases; bases outside gene matches: 10. The CDR3 sequence is 15 residues long. The CDR3 region has the DNA TGTGCCAGCAGCCTGTCGGGGACAGGGAACTATGAAGCTTTCTTT. This codes for CASSLSGTGNYEAFF.

This clonotype was seen ten or more times. The V and J genes are TRBV10-3 and TRBJ1-3, with D possibly being TRBD1 (5 bases). The CDR3 runs to 12 residues. The germline gives CDR1 ENHRY, CDR2 SYGVKD. The V and J ends lost 4 bases and 6 bases respectively, with 7 bases between them. CDR3 bases: TGTGCCATCAGTGGACAGCTAAACACCATATATTTT. Residues: CAISGQLNTIYF.

This clonotype was observed at least ten times. V is TRBV27 and J is TRBJ2-7; D call uncertain. V lost 8 bases, J lost 0 bases, and 8 bases lay in between. This CDR3 is 12 amino acids long. The germline gives CDR1 MNHEY, CDR2 SMNVEV (reference sequence). The CDR3 sequence is CASFSSSYEQYF. The DNA for the CDR3 is TGTGCCAGCTTCAGTTCCTCCTACGAGCAGTACTTC.

In its sample, this clonotype was seen a few times. V gene TRBV4-3 combines with J gene TRBJ2-1; 7 nucleotides line up with TRBD2. The CDR3 is made up of 17 amino acids. Germline V CDR1 and CDR2: LGHNA, YSLEER. Trimming cost V 1 base and J 1 base; bases outside gene matches: 7. CDR3 DNA sequence: TGCGCCAGCAGCCAAGTTTTAGGAGCGGGGTCCTACAATGAGCAGTTCTTC. This codes for CASSQVLGAGSYNEQFF.

In this sample, this clonotype turned up many times. This chain uses TRBV9 with TRBJ2-7; TRBD2 aligns across 13 bases. From germline, CDR1 is SGDLS and CDR2 YYNGEE. The CDR3 totals 15 residues. J was trimmed by 2 bases and V by 4 bases; bases with no gene match: 3. CDR3 region: CASSRLAGGTYEQYF. CDR3 DNA: TGTGCCAGCAGCAGACTAGCGGGAGGTACCTACGAGCAGTACTTC.

At least ten counts were recorded for this clonotype. This chain uses TRBV29-1 with TRBJ2-2; D unclear. The CDR3 is 12 residues long. Germline V gene sequence: CDR1 SQVTM, CDR2 ANQGSEA. The V end lost 7 bases, the J end lost 7 bases, and 13 bases lay between the germline ends. The CDR3 loop is CSAGRGVGELFF. DNA of the CDR3: TGCAGCGCTGGCCGAGGCGTCGGGGAGCTGTTTTTT.

V usage is TRBV5-1 and J usage is TRBJ1-1; D is unresolved. The CDR3 covers 12 residues. CDR1 is SGHRS, CDR2 YFSETQ, per germline. The germline V and J ends were trimmed by 4 bases and 1 base, with 5 bases remaining between them. The CDR3 protein is CASSEQNTEAFF. CDR3 sequence (DNA): TGCGCCAGCAGCGAGCAGAACACTGAAGCTTTCTTT.

The table lists this clonotype with a few counts. The rearrangement links TRBV25-1 to TRBJ2-3, with TRBD2 matching 8 bases. The CDR3 runs 14 residues. The junction had 3 bases not matched to a gene; V was cut back by 5 bases and J by 2 bases. Germline V gene lookup returns CDR1 MGHDK and CDR2 SYGVNS. The CDR3 DNA reads TGTGCCAGCAGTCAAGCGGGAGTCACAGATACGCAGTATTTT. Amino acid sequence: CASSQAGVTDTQYF.

The chain couples TRBV20-1 to TRBJ2-7, with 9 bases identical to TRBD2. This CDR3 has 13 residues. With 7 bases clipped from V and 6 bases from J, the junction kept 10 bases outside the gene matches. Germline V CDR1 and CDR2: DFQATT, SNEGSKA (reference sequence). CDR3 in amino acids: CSVVAGVGSEQYF. For the CDR3, the DNA is TGCAGTGTTGTAGCGGGAGTAGGGTCCGAGCAGTACTTC.

This clonotype was picked up many times. This chain uses TRBV7-2 with TRBJ2-2, with D hard to call. Trimming cost V 6 bases and J 5 bases, with 16 bases left between them. This CDR3 comprises 15 residues. The germline gives CDR1 SGHTA, CDR2 FQGNSA. CDR3 coding DNA: TGTGCCAGCAGTTCCAGACCCACCCAGACCGGGGAGCTGTTTTTT. This codes for CASSSRPTQTGELFF.

The sample holds many counts of this clonotype. The V gene is TRBV5-1, the J gene TRBJ1-2, with D maybe TRBD1 (5 bases). V dropped 5 bases and J dropped 2 bases, with 19 bases sitting between them. The CDR3 consists of 16 residues. Germline assignment: CDR1 SGHRS and CDR2 YFSETQ. The CDR3 DNA sequence: TGCGCCAGCAGATTCACCCGGGACTCCGGGAACTATGGCTACACCTTC. Protein sequence: CASRFTRDSGNYGYTF.

The chain uses TRBV5-1 and TRBJ1-1; D gene uncertain. Between the trimmed V and J ends, which lost 3 bases and 0 bases, there was a span of 9 bases. This CDR3 spans 14 amino acids. From germline, CDR1 is SGHRS and CDR2 YFSETQ. In nucleotides, the CDR3 is TGCGCCAGCAGCTCCTGGGGTATGAACACTGAAGCTTTCTTT. Amino acids: CASSSWGMNTEAFF.